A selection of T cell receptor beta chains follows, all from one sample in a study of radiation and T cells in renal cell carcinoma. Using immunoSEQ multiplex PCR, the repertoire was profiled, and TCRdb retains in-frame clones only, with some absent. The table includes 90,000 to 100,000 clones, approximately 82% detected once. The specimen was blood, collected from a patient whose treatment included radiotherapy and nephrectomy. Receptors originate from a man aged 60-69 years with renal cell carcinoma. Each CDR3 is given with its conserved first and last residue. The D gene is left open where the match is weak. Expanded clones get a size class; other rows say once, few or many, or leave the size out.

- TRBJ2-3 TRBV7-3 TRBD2 CASSPAGLATADTQYF TGTGCCAGCAGCCCCGCGGGACTAGCAACGGCAGATACGCAGTATTTT
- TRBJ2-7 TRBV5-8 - CASSLLASQNIRF TGTGCCAGCAGCTTGTTGGCTAGCCAGAACATCCGCTTC
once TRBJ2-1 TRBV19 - CASSPQSGNEQFF TGTGCCAGTAGTCCCCAGTCTGGGAATGAGCAGTTCTTC
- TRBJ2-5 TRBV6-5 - CASSPSPWEETQYF TGTGCCAGCAGCCCTTCCCCCTGGGAGGAGACCCAGTACTTC
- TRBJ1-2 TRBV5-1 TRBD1 CASSSLGTGNYGYTF TGCGCCAGCAGCTCTCTAGGGACAGGGAACTATGGCTACACCTTC
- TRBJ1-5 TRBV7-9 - CASSPRGQARKNQPQHF TGTGCCAGCAGCCCTCGCGGGCAGGCGAGGAAAAATCAGCCCCAGCATTTT
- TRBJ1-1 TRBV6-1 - CASSRSNTEAFF TGTGCCAGCAGCCGGTCGAACACTGAAGCTTTCTTT
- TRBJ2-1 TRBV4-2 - CASSQDGGYGDEQFF TGTGCCAGCAGCCAAGATGGGGGGTATGGGGATGAGCAGTTCTTC
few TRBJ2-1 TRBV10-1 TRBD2 CASSESASGSRGQFF TGCGCCAGCAGTGAGTCGGCTAGCGGGAGTCGTGGGCAGTTCTTC
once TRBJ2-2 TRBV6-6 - CASSYGAGGELFF TGTGCCAGCAGTTACGGAGCCGGCGGGGAGCTGTTTTTT
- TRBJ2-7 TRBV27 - CASSLSPGPPSYEQYF TGTGCCAGCAGTTTATCCCCGGGACCCCCGTCCTACGAGCAGTACTTC
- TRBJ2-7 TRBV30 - CACTTTETGAVNEQYF TGTGCCTGCACAACAACCGAGACGGGAGCGGTAAACGAGCAGTACTTC
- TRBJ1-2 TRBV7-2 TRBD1 CASSPGGTELNYGYTF TGTGCCAGCAGCCCAGGGGGGACGGAACTTAACTATGGCTACACCTTC
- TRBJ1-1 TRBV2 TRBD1 CASSEPRIQGARTEAFF TGTGCCAGCAGTGAACCCAGAATACAGGGGGCGCGAACTGAAGCTTTCTTT
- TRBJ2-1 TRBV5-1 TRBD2 CASSLGLGEGHKRNEQFF TGCGCCAGCAGCTTGGGGTTGGGGGAGGGCCATAAGAGGAATGAGCAGTTCTTC
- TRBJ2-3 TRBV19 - CASSPQWSTDTQYF TGTGCCAGTAGTCCTCAGTGGAGCACAGATACGCAGTATTTT
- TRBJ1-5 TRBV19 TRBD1 CASSIHRGLGSQPQHF TGTGCCAGTAGTATCCACAGGGGGCTGGGAAGTCAGCCCCAGCATTTT
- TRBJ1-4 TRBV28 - CASSHGTLKDKLFF TGTGCCAGCAGTCACGGGACATTAAAGGATAAACTGTTTTTT
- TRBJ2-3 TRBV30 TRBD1 CAWMTGATDTQYF TGTGCCTGGATGACAGGGGCTACAGATACGCAGTATTTT
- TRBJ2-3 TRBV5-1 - CASSFLGLATDTQYF TGCGCCAGCAGCTTCCTGGGGCTGGCGACAGATACGCAGTATTTT
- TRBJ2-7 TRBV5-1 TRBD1 CASGSGTGDMEQYF TGCGCCAGCGGATCCGGGACAGGTGACATGGAGCAGTACTTC
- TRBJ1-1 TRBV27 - CASSLRGASMNTEAFF TGTGCCAGCAGTTTAAGAGGGGCGAGTATGAACACTGAAGCTTTCTTT
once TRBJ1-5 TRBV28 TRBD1 CASSSTGGSNQPQHF TGTGCCAGCAGTTCGACAGGGGGGAGCAATCAGCCCCAGCATTTT
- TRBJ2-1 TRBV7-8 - CASSSFTLWTDDNEQFF TGTGCCAGCAGCTCCTTTACGCTATGGACAGACGACAATGAGCAGTTCTTC
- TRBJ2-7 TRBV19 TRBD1 CASSIMGQASYEQYF TGTGCCAGTAGTATAATGGGACAGGCGTCCTACGAGCAGTACTTC
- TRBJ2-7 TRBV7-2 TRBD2 CASSLSRTSGYEQYF TGTGCCAGCAGCTTATCTAGGACTAGCGGCTACGAGCAGTACTTC